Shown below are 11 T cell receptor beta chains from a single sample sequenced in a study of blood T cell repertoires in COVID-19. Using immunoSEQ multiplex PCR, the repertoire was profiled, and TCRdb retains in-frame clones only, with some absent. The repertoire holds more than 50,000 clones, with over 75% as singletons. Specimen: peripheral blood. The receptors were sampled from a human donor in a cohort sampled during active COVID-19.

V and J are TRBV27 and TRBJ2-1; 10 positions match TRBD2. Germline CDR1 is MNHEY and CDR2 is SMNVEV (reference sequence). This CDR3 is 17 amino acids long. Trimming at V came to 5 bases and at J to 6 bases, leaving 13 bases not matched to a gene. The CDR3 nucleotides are TGTGCCAGCAGTCGATACGGTGGGCTAGCGGGAGTCAATGAGCAGTTCTTC. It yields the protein CASSRYGGLAGVNEQFF.

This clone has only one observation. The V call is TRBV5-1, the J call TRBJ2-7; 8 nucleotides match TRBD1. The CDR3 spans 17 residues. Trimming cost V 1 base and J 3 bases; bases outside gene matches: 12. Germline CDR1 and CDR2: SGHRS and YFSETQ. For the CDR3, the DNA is TGCGCCAGCAGCTTGTTGTCGGACAGGGCCCCTTTCTACGAGCAGTACTTC. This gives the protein CASSLLSDRAPFYEQYF.

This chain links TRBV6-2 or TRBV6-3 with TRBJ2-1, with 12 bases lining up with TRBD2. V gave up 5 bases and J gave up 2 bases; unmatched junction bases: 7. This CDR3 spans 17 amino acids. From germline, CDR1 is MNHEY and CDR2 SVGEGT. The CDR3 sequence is CASSRYRTSGTYNEQFF. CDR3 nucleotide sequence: TGTGCCAGCAGTAGATATCGGACTAGCGGGACCTACAATGAGCAGTTCTTC.

CDR3 nucleotide sequence: TGTGCCATCAGTGGGGCAAAGACAGATACGCAGTATTTT. Protein product: CAISGAKTDTQYF. The chain combines TRBV10-3 with TRBJ2-3; no clear D. CDR1 is ENHRY and CDR2 is SYGVKD in the germline V gene. Trimming removed 4 bases from V and 3 bases from J, with 8 bases in between. There are 13 residues in the CDR3.

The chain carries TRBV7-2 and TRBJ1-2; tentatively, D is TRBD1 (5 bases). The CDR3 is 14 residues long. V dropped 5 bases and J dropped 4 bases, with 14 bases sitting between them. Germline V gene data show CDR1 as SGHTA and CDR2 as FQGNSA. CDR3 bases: TGTGCCAGCAGCAACAACCAGGGTCTCTATGGCTACACCTTC. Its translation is CASSNNQGLYGYTF.

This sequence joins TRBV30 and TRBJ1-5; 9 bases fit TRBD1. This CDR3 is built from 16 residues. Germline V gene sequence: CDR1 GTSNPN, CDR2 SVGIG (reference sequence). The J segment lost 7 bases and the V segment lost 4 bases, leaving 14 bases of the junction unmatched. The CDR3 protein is CAWTASGTGIKQPQHF. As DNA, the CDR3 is TGTGCCTGGACCGCATCCGGGACAGGGATTAAGCAGCCCCAGCATTTT.

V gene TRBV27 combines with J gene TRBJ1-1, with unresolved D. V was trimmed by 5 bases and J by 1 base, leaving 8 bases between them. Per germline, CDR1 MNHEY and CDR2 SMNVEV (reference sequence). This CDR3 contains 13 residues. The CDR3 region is CASSPRQNTEAFF. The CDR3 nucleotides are TGTGCCAGCAGTCCAAGACAGAACACTGAAGCTTTCTTT.

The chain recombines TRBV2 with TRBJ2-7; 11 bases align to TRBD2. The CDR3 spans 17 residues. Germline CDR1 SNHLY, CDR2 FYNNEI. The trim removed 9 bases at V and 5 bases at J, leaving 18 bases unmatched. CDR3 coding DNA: TGTGCCAGAAGGACAGGGCTGGCGCCGGGACTAGCGGACGAGCAGTACTTC. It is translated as CARRTGLAPGLADEQYF.

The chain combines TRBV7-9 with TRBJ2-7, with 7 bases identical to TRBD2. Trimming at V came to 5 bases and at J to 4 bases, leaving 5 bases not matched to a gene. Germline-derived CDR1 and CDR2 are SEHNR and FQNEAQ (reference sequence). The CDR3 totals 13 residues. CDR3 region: CASSRGTTYEQYF. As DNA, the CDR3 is TGTGCCAGCAGCCGCGGGACTACGTACGAGCAGTACTTC.

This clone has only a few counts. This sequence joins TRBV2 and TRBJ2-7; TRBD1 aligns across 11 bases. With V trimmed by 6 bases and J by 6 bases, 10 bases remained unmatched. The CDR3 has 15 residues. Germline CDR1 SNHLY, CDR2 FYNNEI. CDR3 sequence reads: CASSEPGQGVREQYF. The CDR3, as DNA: TGTGCCAGCAGCGAACCGGGACAGGGGGTCCGCGAGCAGTACTTC.

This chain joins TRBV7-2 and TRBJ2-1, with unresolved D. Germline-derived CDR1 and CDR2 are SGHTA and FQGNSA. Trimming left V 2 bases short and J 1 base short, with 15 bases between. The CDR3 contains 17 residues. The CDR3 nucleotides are TGTGCCAGCAGCTTACTCTTTAGCCGGCTGTCCTACAATGAGCAGTTCTTC. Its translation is CASSLLFSRLSYNEQFF.